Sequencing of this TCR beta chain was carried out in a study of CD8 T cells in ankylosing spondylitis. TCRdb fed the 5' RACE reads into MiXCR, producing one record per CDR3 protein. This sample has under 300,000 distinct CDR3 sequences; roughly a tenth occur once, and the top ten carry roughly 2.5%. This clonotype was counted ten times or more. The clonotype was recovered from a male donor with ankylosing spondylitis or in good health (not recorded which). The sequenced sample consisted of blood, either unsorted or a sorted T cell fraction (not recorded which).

For the CDR3, the DNA is TGCAGCGTGGCCGTGGCGGGTCAGAACACCGGGGAGCTGTTTTTT. Protein product: CSVAVAGQNTGELFF. This chain links TRBV29-1 with TRBJ2-2; tentatively, D is TRBD2 (5 bases). V dropped 6 bases and J dropped 1 base, with 15 bases sitting between them. Looked up from germline, CDR1 is SQVTM and CDR2 is ANQGSEA. CDR3 size: 15 residues.